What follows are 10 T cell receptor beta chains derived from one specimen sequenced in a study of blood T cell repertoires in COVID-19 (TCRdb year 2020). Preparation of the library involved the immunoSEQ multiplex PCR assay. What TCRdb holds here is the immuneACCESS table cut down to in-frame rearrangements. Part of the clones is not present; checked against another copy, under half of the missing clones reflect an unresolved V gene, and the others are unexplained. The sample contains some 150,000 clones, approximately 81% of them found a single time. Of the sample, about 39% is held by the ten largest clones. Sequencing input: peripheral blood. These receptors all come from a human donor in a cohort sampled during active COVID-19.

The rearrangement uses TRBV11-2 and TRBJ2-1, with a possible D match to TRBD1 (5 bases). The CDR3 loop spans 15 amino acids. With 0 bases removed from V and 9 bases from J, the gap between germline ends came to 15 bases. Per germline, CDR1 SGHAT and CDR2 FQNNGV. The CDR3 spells CASSLDRRQWGEQFF. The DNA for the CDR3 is TGTGCCAGCAGCTTAGATCGGAGACAGTGGGGTGAGCAGTTCTTC. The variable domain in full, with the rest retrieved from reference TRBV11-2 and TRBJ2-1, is EAGVAQSPRYKIIEKRQSVAFWCNPISGHATLYWYQQILGQGPKLLIQFQNNGVVDDSQLPKDRFSAERLKGVDSTLKIQPAKLEDSAVYLCASSLDRRQWGEQFFGPGTRLTVL.

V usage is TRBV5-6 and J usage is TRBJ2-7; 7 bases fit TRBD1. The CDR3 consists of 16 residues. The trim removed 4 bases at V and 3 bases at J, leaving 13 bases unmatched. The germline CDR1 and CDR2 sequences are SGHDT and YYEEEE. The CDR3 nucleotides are TGTGCCAGCAGCCTTCGACAGGGAGATCCCCTCTACGAGCAGTACTTC. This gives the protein CASSLRQGDPLYEQYF.

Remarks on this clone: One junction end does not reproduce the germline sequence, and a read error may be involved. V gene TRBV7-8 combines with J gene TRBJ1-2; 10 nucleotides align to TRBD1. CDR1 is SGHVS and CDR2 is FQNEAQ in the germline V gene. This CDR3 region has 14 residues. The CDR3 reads CASSLASNFGTGDF. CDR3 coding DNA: TGTGCCAGCAGCTTAGCCTCCAACTTCGGGACAGGGGACTTC.

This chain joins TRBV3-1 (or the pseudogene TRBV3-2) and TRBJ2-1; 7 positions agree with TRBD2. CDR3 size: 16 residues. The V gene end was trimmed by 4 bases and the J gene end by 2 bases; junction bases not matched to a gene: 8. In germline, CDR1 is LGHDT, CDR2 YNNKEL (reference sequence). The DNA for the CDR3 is TGTGCCAGCAGCCCATGGGTGGGGGGGGCCTACAATGAGCAGTTCTTC. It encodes CASSPWVGGAYNEQFF.

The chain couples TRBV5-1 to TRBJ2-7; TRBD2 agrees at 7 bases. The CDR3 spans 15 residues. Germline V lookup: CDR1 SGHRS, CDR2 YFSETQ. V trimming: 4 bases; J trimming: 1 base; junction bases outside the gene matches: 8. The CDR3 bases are TGCGCCAGCAGCCCGCGTGGAGCGGGGTCCTACGAGCAGTACTTC. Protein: CASSPRGAGSYEQYF.

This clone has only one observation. CDR3 in amino acids: CASSRGGGYGYTF. In DNA, the CDR3 is TGTGCCAGCAGCCGTGGGGGGGGATATGGCTACACCTTC. The rearrangement joins TRBV7-2 to TRBJ1-2; D is perhaps TRBD1 (5 bases). Trimming removed 5 bases at V and 5 bases at J, with 12 bases between. Germline CDR1 SGHTA, CDR2 FQGNSA. The CDR3 runs to 13 residues.

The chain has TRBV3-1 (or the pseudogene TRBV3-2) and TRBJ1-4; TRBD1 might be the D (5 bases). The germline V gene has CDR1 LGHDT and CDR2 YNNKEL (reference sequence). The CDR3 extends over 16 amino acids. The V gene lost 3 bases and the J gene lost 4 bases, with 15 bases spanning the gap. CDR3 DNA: TGTGCCAGCAGCCATTCAAGGGGTAAAGGTAATGAAAAACTGTTTTTT. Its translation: CASSHSRGKGNEKLFF.

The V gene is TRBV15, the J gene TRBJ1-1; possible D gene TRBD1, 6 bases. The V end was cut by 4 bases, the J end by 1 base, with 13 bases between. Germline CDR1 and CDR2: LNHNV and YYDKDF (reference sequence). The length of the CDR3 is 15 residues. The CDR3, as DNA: TGTGCCACCAGCAAACTAGGGGGTGCGAACACTGAAGCTTTCTTT. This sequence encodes CATSKLGGANTEAFF. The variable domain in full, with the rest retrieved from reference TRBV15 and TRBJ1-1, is DAMVIQNPRYQVTQFGKPVTLSCSQTLNHNVMYWYQQKSSQAPKLLFHYYDKDFNNEADTPDNFQSRRPNTSFCFLDIRSPGLGDTAMYLCATSKLGGANTEAFFGQGTRLTVV.

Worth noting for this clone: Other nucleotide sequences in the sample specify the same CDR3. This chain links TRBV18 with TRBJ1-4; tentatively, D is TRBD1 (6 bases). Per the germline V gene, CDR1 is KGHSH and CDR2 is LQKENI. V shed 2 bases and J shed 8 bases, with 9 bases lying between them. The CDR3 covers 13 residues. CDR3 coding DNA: TGTGCCAGCTCACCAGAAACAGGGGAAAAACTGTTTTTT. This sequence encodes CASSPETGEKLFF.

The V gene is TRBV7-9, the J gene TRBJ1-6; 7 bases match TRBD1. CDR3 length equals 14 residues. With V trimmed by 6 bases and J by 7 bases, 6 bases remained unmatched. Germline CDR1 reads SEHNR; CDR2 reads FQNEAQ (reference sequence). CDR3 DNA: TGTGCCAGCAGTAGACAGGGCCCGAATTCACCCCTCCACTTT. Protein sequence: CASSRQGPNSPLHF.